This note documents a single T cell receptor beta chain sequence. The source of the sample is a study of cytomegalovirus exposure and HLA in healthy donors. It was with 60 Vbeta and 13 Jbeta primers that the PCR ran. The method was immunoSEQ multiplex PCR; TCRdb's version includes in-frame clones alone and lacks a portion of them. The table has roughly 150,000 clones, 82% seen once. Germline CDR1 reads SNHLY; CDR2 reads FYNNEI. CDR3 length: 13 residues. The V segment lost 8 bases and the J segment 5 bases; nucleotides outside the gene matches: 4. Sequenced material: PBMCs. V usage is TRBV2 and J usage is TRBJ2-5, with 11 bases aligning to TRBD2. The source is a girl aged 2 to 10 in good health and CMV-seropositive. The CDR3 sequence is CASGLAGGETQYF. DNA for the CDR3: TGTGCCAGCGGGCTAGCGGGAGGTGAGACCCAGTACTTC.